A single sample gave rise to the 28 T cell receptor beta chains below, sequenced in a study of cytomegalovirus exposure and HLA in healthy donors. Amplification used 60 Vbeta primers and 13 Jbeta primers. Using immunoSEQ multiplex PCR, the repertoire was profiled, and TCRdb retains in-frame clones only, with some absent. The sample has about 140,000 clones; over 60% are singletons. Specimen: PBMCs. These receptor sequences come from a middle-aged man in good health and CMV-seronegative.

CDR3 DNA sequence: TGTGCCAGCAGCTGGGACAGGGGAAACACCATATATTTT. Translating it yields CASSWDRGNTIYF. The rearrangement links TRBV5-4 to TRBJ1-3; 8 bases are shared with TRBD1. CDR1 is SGHNT, CDR2 YYREEE, per germline (reference sequence). There are 13 residues in the CDR3. V dropped 3 bases and J dropped 4; count of bases not matched to a gene: 0. The whole variable domain, remainder taken from reference TRBV5-4 and TRBJ1-3, is ETGVTQSPTHLIKTRGQQVTLRCSSQSGHNTVSWYQQALGQGPQFIFQYYREEENGRGNFPPRFSGLQFPNYSSELNVNALELDDSALYLCASSWDRGNTIYFGEGSWLTVV.

The chain couples TRBV9 to TRBJ1-3, with TRBD1 matching 7 bases. V trimming: 4 bases; J trimming: 0 bases; junction bases outside the gene matches: 10. Germline V gene data show CDR1 as SGDLS and CDR2 as YYNGEE. CDR3 length: 17 amino acids. CDR3 protein: CASSLRGSLSSGNTIYF. DNA of the CDR3: TGTGCCAGCAGCCTCAGGGGGAGTCTAAGCTCTGGAAACACCATATATTTT.

The chain joins TRBV5-6 to TRBJ2-2; no firm D call. Germline V gene data show CDR1 as SGHDT and CDR2 as YYEEEE. Trimming took off 1 base at V and 5 bases at J, with 12 bases between the two ends. The CDR3 runs 15 residues. CDR3 in DNA: TGTGCCAGCAGCTTGTTCGGTGATTATACCGGGGAGCTGTTTTTT. Its translation is CASSLFGDYTGELFF.

The chain has TRBV5-4 and TRBJ1-1; D might be TRBD1 (6 bases). The CDR3 consists of 15 residues. Germline CDR1 is SGHNT and CDR2 is YYREEE (reference sequence). V was cut by 0 bases and J by 1 base, with 10 bases left in between. The CDR3 here is CASSLDPTGNTEAFF. The DNA for the CDR3 is TGTGCCAGCAGCTTGGACCCGACAGGGAACACTGAAGCTTTCTTT.

The chain couples TRBV5-4 to TRBJ2-1, with 9 bases lining up with TRBD1. The CDR3 totals 16 residues. Germline CDR1 is SGHNT and CDR2 is YYREEE (reference sequence). Trimming at V came to 4 bases and at J to 7 bases, leaving 12 bases not matched to a gene. The CDR3 here is CASSPGQDRGGNEQFF. The CDR3 DNA reads TGTGCCAGCAGCCCGGGACAGGACAGGGGTGGAAATGAGCAGTTCTTC.

This clone was detected a few times. This chain uses TRBV9 with TRBJ2-7, with a possible D match to TRBD1 (6 bases). Germline V lookup: CDR1 SGDLS, CDR2 YYNGEE. The CDR3 runs 13 residues. Trimming shortened V by 5 bases and J by 3 bases, and 12 bases separated the two germline ends. The CDR3 reads CASSLDSNYEQYF. CDR3 in DNA: TGTGCCAGCAGTTTGGACAGCAACTACGAGCAGTACTTC.

V and J are TRBV1 and TRBJ1-1; the table assigns TRBD1, which was not confirmed against the DNA. TRBV1 is assigned pseudogene status. The CDR3 covers 15 residues. CDR3 DNA sequence: TGCACCAGCAGCCCGGGCTCGGACATCAACACTGAAGCTTTCTTT. Amino acid sequence: CTSSPGSDINTEAFF.

This clone showed up just a few times. CDR3 sequence (DNA): TGTGCCATCAGTGGGAAACAGGGATCGGACACTGAAGCTTTCTTT. Protein: CAISGKQGSDTEAFF. The chain uses TRBV10-3 and TRBJ1-1; possible D gene TRBD1, 6 bases. The CDR3 is made up of 15 amino acids. Trimming left V 4 bases short and J 3 bases short, with 15 bases between. Germline CDR1 ENHRY, CDR2 SYGVKD.

J is TRBJ1-2 and V is TRBV5-4; no clear D gene. The CDR3 covers 11 residues. The V and J ends lost 4 bases and 5 bases respectively, with 6 bases between them. The V gene's germline CDR1 is SGHNT and CDR2 YYREEE (reference sequence). This chain's CDR3 is CASSPGYGYTF. The CDR3 coding sequence is TGTGCCAGCAGCCCCGGGTATGGCTACACCTTC.

The J gene is TRBJ1-1, the V gene TRBV30, with D unclear. Trimming took off 5 bases at V and 1 base at J, with 8 bases between the two ends. Germline CDR1 and CDR2: GTSNPN and SVGIG (reference sequence). This CDR3 spans 12 amino acids. The CDR3 nucleotides read TGTGCCTGGGGTTCAGGGAACACTGAAGCTTTCTTT. This encodes CAWGSGNTEAFF. The full variable domain, its missing parts supplied by reference TRBV30 and TRBJ1-1, is SQTIHQWPATLVQPVGSPLSLECTVEGTSNPNLYWYRQAAGRGLQLLFYSVGIGQISSEVPQNLSASRPQDRQFILSSKKLLLSDSGFYLCAWGSGNTEAFFGQGTRLTVV.

The CDR3 sequence is CASRRTGLAGGPVNEQYF. CDR3 bases: TGTGCCAGCAGGCGAACGGGACTAGCGGGAGGGCCGGTAAACGAGCAGTACTTC. The rearrangement links TRBV5-4 to TRBJ2-7; 16 nucleotides agree with TRBD2. In germline, CDR1 is SGHNT, CDR2 YYREEE (reference sequence). V lost 5 bases, J lost 5 bases, and 13 bases stayed unmatched. The CDR3 is made up of 18 amino acids.

The chain recombines TRBV5-1 with TRBJ2-5; tentatively, D is TRBD2 (6 bases). The end of the DNA is better explained by TRBJ2-7, so the J call may be wrong. The length of the CDR3 is 15 residues. CDR1 and CDR2 from the germline V gene are SGHRS and YFSETQ. The CDR3 sequence is CASSWGLLKSYEQYF. CDR3 in DNA: TGCGCCAGCAGCTGGGGACTTCTAAAATCCTACGAGCAGTACTTC.

Points on this clone: The sample holds other DNA sequences that translate to the same CDR3. V usage is TRBV5-1 and J usage is TRBJ1-2, with no clear D. This CDR3 contains 14 residues. Trimming took 4 bases from V and 0 from J, leaving 10 bases between them. Germline loops: CDR1 SGHRS, CDR2 YFSETQ. CDR3 loop: CASSLDGANYGYTF. The CDR3 DNA reads TGCGCCAGCAGCCTTGACGGAGCTAACTATGGCTACACCTTC.

The V and J genes are TRBV28 and TRBJ1-6, with D possibly TRBD1 on 5 matching bases. The CDR3 is 16 residues long. The germline V gene encodes CDR1 MDHEN and CDR2 SYDVKM. With 2 bases removed from V and 13 bases from J, the gap between germline ends came to 21 bases. The CDR3 loop reads CASSLISGGIKFPLHF. In DNA form, the CDR3 reads TGTGCCAGCAGTTTAATTTCCGGGGGGATTAAGTTTCCCCTCCACTTT.

The V call is TRBV6-5, the J call TRBJ2-5; 9 nucleotides agree with TRBD2. This CDR3 region has 14 residues. V lost 5 bases and J lost 1; bases outside the gene matches: 2. The germline V gene has CDR1 MNHEY and CDR2 SVGAGI. In DNA form, the CDR3 reads TGTGCCAGCAGTCGACTAGCGGCCCAAGAGACCCAGTACTTC. Translated: CASSRLAAQETQYF.

This clone was detected only a few times. CDR3 sequence: CASSYRSGRVGIQYF. DNA of the CDR3: TGTGCCAGCAGTTACCGTAGCGGGAGGGTTGGGATCCAGTACTTC. The V call is TRBV6-6, the J call TRBJ2-5; 11 bases line up with TRBD2. This CDR3 region has 15 residues. The J segment lost 10 bases and the V segment lost 2 bases, leaving 9 bases of the junction unmatched. CDR1 MNHNY and CDR2 SVGAGI come from the germline V gene (reference sequence).

V usage is TRBV5-4 and J usage is TRBJ1-1; D might be TRBD1 (6 bases). This CDR3 has 14 residues. The germline V and J ends were trimmed by 5 bases and 4 bases, with 15 bases remaining between them. The germline V gene has CDR1 SGHNT and CDR2 YYREEE (reference sequence). Here the CDR3 reads CASRTRQGRTEAFF. As DNA, the CDR3 is TGTGCCAGCAGAACCAGGCAGGGGCGCACTGAAGCTTTCTTT.

The chain couples TRBV6-1 to TRBJ1-1; D not resolved. CDR1 and CDR2 from the germline V gene are MNHNS and SASEGT. Trimming removed 6 bases from V and 4 bases from J, with 15 bases in between. This CDR3 comprises 14 residues. In DNA form, the CDR3 reads TGTGCCAGCAGACGAGGGATTGAAAGCACTGAAGCTTTCTTT. Amino acids: CASRRGIESTEAFF.

This chain joins TRBV30 and TRBJ2-2; 11 bases match TRBD2. The junction had 10 bases not matched to a gene; V was cut back by 2 bases and J by 2 bases. Germline lookup yields CDR1 GTSNPN and CDR2 SVGIG (reference sequence). The CDR3 totals 18 residues. CDR3 residues: CAWSRQLAGVSNTGELFF. In DNA, the CDR3 is TGTGCCTGGAGTCGTCAACTAGCGGGAGTTTCTAACACCGGGGAGCTGTTTTTT.

This rearrangement joins TRBV28 to TRBJ1-1, with D possibly matching TRBD1 (6 bases). The CDR3 is 15 residues long. Trimming left V 5 bases short and J 5 bases short, with 18 bases between. From germline, CDR1 is MDHEN and CDR2 SYDVKM. CDR3 protein: CASSPPNRDKTEAFF. CDR3 bases: TGTGCCAGCAGTCCTCCTAATCGGGACAAAACTGAAGCTTTCTTT.

The V and J genes are TRBV19 and TRBJ1-5; D is possibly TRBD1 (5 bases). The CDR3 contains 14 residues. The V and J ends lost 8 bases and 2 bases respectively, with 13 bases between them. Germline CDR1 reads LNHDA; CDR2 reads SQIVND (reference sequence). For the CDR3, the DNA is TGTGCCAGTCGTCCCGGGGGGGGCAATCAGCCCCAGCATTTT. Amino acid sequence: CASRPGGGNQPQHF.

The count of this clone is one. Sequence at one end of the junction differs from germline and may be a read error. The chain recombines TRBV29-1 with TRBJ2-1; perhaps TRBD1 as D (5 bases). The length of the CDR3 is 15 residues. In germline, CDR1 is SQVTM, CDR2 ANQGSEA. The CDR3: CSVEDRRGAFNAQFF. The CDR3 DNA reads TGCAGCGTTGAAGATAGAAGGGGCGCCTTTAATGCGCAGTTCTTC.

CDR3 in DNA: TGTGCCAGCAGCTTCCCGCCCTTCACTAGCGGGAGATCCGGGGAGCTGTTTTTT. Encoded protein: CASSFPPFTSGRSGELFF. V usage is TRBV7-6 and J usage is TRBJ2-2; 11 nucleotides align to TRBD2. Losses at the gene ends were 3 bases for V and 6 bases for J; bases not matched to a gene: 12. Germline assignment: CDR1 SGHVS and CDR2 FNYEAQ. The CDR3 contains 18 residues.

The table lists this clone with a few counts. The CDR3 DNA follows: TGTGCCAGTACGGGAACCCAATGGGGTAATGAGCAGTTCTTC. Translated: CASTGTQWGNEQFF. J is TRBJ2-1 and V is TRBV7-2, with D perhaps matching TRBD2 (5 bases). The V gene's germline CDR1 is SGHTA and CDR2 FQGNSA. This CDR3 is built from 14 residues. Trimming stripped 9 bases from V and 7 bases from J, with 19 bases between. Together with reference TRBV7-2 and TRBJ2-1, the CDR3 gives the full variable domain: GAGVSQSPSNKVTEKGKDVELRCDPISGHTALYWYRQSLGQGLEFLIYFQGNSAPDKSGLPSDRFSAERTGGSVSTLTIQRTQQEDSAVYLCASTGTQWGNEQFFGPGTRLTVL.

V usage is TRBV11-3 and J usage is TRBJ2-3; TRBD2 aligns across 7 bases. CDR3 size: 15 residues. Germline CDR1 and CDR2: SGHNT and YENEEA. With 1 base clipped from V and 0 bases from J, the junction kept 1 base outside the gene matches. The CDR3 loop reads CASSLGGGSTDTQYF. The CDR3 DNA reads TGTGCCAGCAGCTTAGGCGGGGGTAGCACAGATACGCAGTATTTT. Full variable domain (missing parts from reference TRBV11-3 and TRBJ2-3): EAGVVQSPRYKIIEKKQPVAFWCNPISGHNTLYWYLQNLGQGPELLIRYENEEAVDDSQLPKDRFSAERLKGVDSTLKIQPAELGDSAVYLCASSLGGGSTDTQYFGPGTRLTVL.

This chain links TRBV7-2 with TRBJ2-7; D possibly corresponds to TRBD1 (6 bases). V was clipped by 1 base and J by 6 bases, with 10 bases between them. Germline V gives CDR1 SGHTA, CDR2 FQGNSA. The CDR3 totals 13 residues. The CDR3 DNA sequence: TGTGCCAGCAGCTTAGAGTGGGGGCTCGAGCAGTACTTC. The encoded protein is CASSLEWGLEQYF.

The rearrangement uses TRBV30 and TRBJ2-1, with 8 bases identical to TRBD1. V lost 0 bases, J lost 13 bases, and 14 bases stayed unmatched. The germline V gene has CDR1 GTSNPN and CDR2 SVGIG (reference sequence). This CDR3 contains 15 residues. The CDR3 DNA reads as TGTGCCTGGAGTGTACTACAGGGGGTAGGTGCCACCCAGTTCTTC. Protein sequence: CAWSVLQGVGATQFF.

The CDR3 DNA follows: TGTGCCAGCTCACTAACTGGTCGGCCAGTGGCGGGCGAGCAGTACTTC. Its translation: CASSLTGRPVAGEQYF. V is TRBV18 and J is TRBJ2-7, with a possible D match to TRBD2 (5 bases). This CDR3 spans 16 amino acids. Germline V lookup: CDR1 KGHSH, CDR2 LQKENI. V dropped 4 bases and J dropped 6 bases, with 22 bases sitting between them.